This is a list of T cell receptor beta chains from one sample in a study of spatial heterogeneity in lung cancer. TCRdb redid the calling of the 5' RACE reads with MiXCR, one entry per CDR3 protein. This sample has tens of thousands of distinct CDR3 sequences, with 15% to 25% found just once. Material: PBMCs, obtained at surgery. The receptors come from a male donor with early-stage non-small cell lung cancer. Each CDR3 is given without its conserved first and last residue.

TRBV28	TRBJ2-3	ASSFGGRAGDTQY
TRBV5-1	TRBJ2-1	ASSFGTSSINEQF
TRBV14	TRBJ2-1	ASSQDYRFYNEQF
TRBV4-3	TRBJ1-1	ASSQEKVAEAF
TRBV28	TRBJ2-7	ASRPTGTNEQY
TRBV7-2	TRBJ2-3	ASSIQGMGTTDTQY
TRBV7-7	TRBJ2-2	ASSLEGGTGELF
TRBV20-1	TRBJ2-1	SARDSGRAMDEQF
TRBV28	TRBJ2-7	ASRRGRGAYEQY
TRBV12-3/TRBV12-4	TRBJ2-2	ASSPGLAATGELF
TRBV20-1	TRBJ1-1	SATDQRGTEAF
TRBV30	TRBJ2-1	AWSGTIWEQF
TRBV5-1	TRBJ2-7	ASSPGTSNDEQY
TRBV28	TRBJ2-3	ASNQLAESTDTQY
TRBV6-5	TRBJ2-1	ASSEPGTGRYNEQF
TRBV3-1	TRBJ1-5	ASSQDTGSQPQH
TRBV12-3/TRBV12-4	TRBJ2-3	ASRTTSGRSPQY
TRBV5-1	TRBJ2-2	ASSPGSTGELF
TRBV29-1	TRBJ1-1	SVTGGRTEAF
TRBV29-1	TRBJ2-7	SVDGLAGEQY
TRBV20-1	TRBJ2-1	SALIGGQGTNEQF
TRBV6-4	TRBJ2-3	ASRLAGVRGGNTDTQY
TRBV19	TRBJ1-1	DSAGQGRTEAF
TRBV10-3	TRBJ2-1	AISPGQGVNEQF
TRBV6-1	TRBJ2-6	AAGFSGANVLT
TRBV27	TRBJ2-2	ASSSGLPNTGELF
TRBV7-9	TRBJ2-4	VSSPDEIQY
TRBV30	TRBJ1-5	AWSETGDQPQH
TRBV15	TRBJ1-1	ATSSGNEAF
TRBV27	TRBJ2-6	ASSRDSDSGANVLT
TRBV3-1	TRBJ1-6	ASSQDLPSSYNSPLH
TRBV24-1	TRBJ2-1	ATSDWGQGNEQF
TRBV2	TRBJ2-1	ASDPLASGGHEQF
TRBV20-1	TRBJ2-1	SRTGTRNNEQF
TRBV30	TRBJ2-3	AWTPWAGLGTDTQY
TRBV7-2	TRBJ2-5	ASSPSAAWRGGSGTQY
TRBV3-1	TRBJ1-5	ASSQADQPQH
TRBV28	TRBJ1-5	ASKSPGTGRQPQH
TRBV5-1	TRBJ2-3	ASSSAGQHGADTQY
TRBV7-9	TRBJ2-2	ASTRQSGELF
TRBV20-1	TRBJ2-3	SAKSPLAGGKGDTQY
TRBV15	TRBJ2-3	ATSNDPGGPTDTQY
TRBV30	TRBJ1-4	AWNESGEKLF
TRBV12-3/TRBV12-4	TRBJ2-3	ASSTSGSTQY